Presented here are 25 T cell receptor beta chains from one specimen sequenced in a study of PD-1 blockade in classical Hodgkin lymphoma. Method: immunoSEQ multiplex PCR; TCRdb's copy keeps in-frame clones and lacks some. There are roughly 39,000 clones in the sample; about three quarters occur only once, and over 7.5% lies in the top ten. Noted time point: cycle 4 day 1 (C4D1), after 5 to 7 weeks of nivolumab. Every one of the patients relapsed after autologous stem cell transplantation (brentuximab vedotin exposure was variable). Sample: peripheral blood mononuclear cells (PBMCs), taken before the fourth cycle of nivolumab. Every receptor here comes from a human donor with classical Hodgkin lymphoma.

The genes are TRBV6-5 and TRBJ1-5; D is unresolved. Germline CDR1 and CDR2: MNHEY and SVGAGI. The V end lost 0 bases, the J end lost 0 bases, and 0 bases lay between the germline ends. The CDR3 is made up of 13 amino acids. The CDR3 loop reads CASSYSSNQPQHF. The CDR3 DNA is TGTGCCAGCAGTTACTCTAGCAATCAGCCCCAGCATTTT.

This clone is a singleton in its sample. The rearrangement joins TRBV2 to TRBJ2-1; the match to TRBD1 covers 7 bases. CDR1 and CDR2 (germline): SNHLY, FYNNEI. This CDR3 region has 12 residues. The V segment lost 7 bases and the J segment 11 bases; nucleotides outside the gene matches: 8. The CDR3 nucleotides read TGTGCCAGCAAAATGACAGGGCGGAAGCAGTTCTTC. It specifies CASKMTGRKQFF.

This chain joins TRBV9 and TRBJ2-7; 10 bases match TRBD2. This CDR3 spans 17 amino acids. Germline-derived CDR1 and CDR2 are SGDLS and YYNGEE. Trimming at V came to 3 bases and at J to 4 bases, leaving 13 bases not matched to a gene. The CDR3 loop is CASSEPSSGGSLYEQYF. Here the CDR3 DNA reads TGTGCCAGCAGCGAACCATCTAGCGGGGGCTCCCTATACGAGCAGTACTTC.

This rearrangement joins TRBV10-3 to TRBJ2-6, with D uncertain. The CDR3 sequence is 15 residues long. The V gene's germline CDR1 is ENHRY and CDR2 SYGVKD. Between the trimmed V and J ends, which lost 6 bases and 0 bases, there was a span of 9 bases. CDR3 nucleotide sequence: TGTGCCATCAGCACATCCCCCTCTGGGGCCAACGTCCTGACTTTC. Protein sequence: CAISTSPSGANVLTF.

J is TRBJ2-3 and V is TRBV4-3; TRBD1 or TRBD2 may be the D gene (7 bases each). The CDR3 sequence is 17 residues long. The germline V gene has CDR1 LGHNA and CDR2 YSLEER. Trimming left V 1 base short and J 6 bases short, with 20 bases between. In nucleotides, the CDR3 is TGCGCCAGCAGCCAAGCCCTCCGGCAGGGGGGGTCTGATACGCAGTATTTT. Encoded protein: CASSQALRQGGSDTQYF.

The CDR3: CASRTDDYGYTF. The CDR3 DNA reads TGTGCCAGCAGGACGGATGACTATGGCTACACCTTC. This chain joins TRBV27 and TRBJ1-2, with D unresolved. The CDR3 runs to 12 residues. The V gene lost 6 bases and the J gene lost 3 bases, with 8 bases spanning the gap. Germline loops: CDR1 MNHEY, CDR2 SMNVEV (reference sequence).

The chain has TRBV5-6 and TRBJ1-6; no reliable D call. V was pared by 0 bases and J by 10 bases, with 8 bases between. The CDR3 covers 13 residues. Germline CDR1 and CDR2: SGHDT and YYEEEE. This chain's CDR3 is CASSLDSASPLHF. Written as DNA, the CDR3 is TGTGCCAGCAGCTTGGATTCAGCCTCACCCCTCCACTTT.

As for this clone: The junction departs from the called germline gene at one end, perhaps through a read error. J is TRBJ1-6 and V is TRBV30; D gene ambiguous. In germline, CDR1 is GTSNPN, CDR2 SVGIG (reference sequence). The CDR3 runs to 16 residues. The CDR3 DNA reads as TGTGCCTGGAGTGTAGATCGAAAGAGAAGAGATTCACCCCTCTACTTT. It codes for CAWSVDRKRRDSPLYF.

V gene TRBV7-2 combines with J gene TRBJ1-5; TRBD1 matches 7 bases. CDR1 is SGHTA and CDR2 is FQGNSA in the germline V gene. V trimming: 5 bases; J trimming: 4 bases; junction bases outside the gene matches: 5. The CDR3 covers 14 residues. CDR3 loop: CASSQGVQNQPQHF. CDR3 nucleotides: TGTGCCAGCAGCCAGGGGGTTCAGAATCAGCCCCAGCATTTT.

V gene TRBV9 combines with J gene TRBJ2-1, with D possibly being TRBD2 (6 bases). Germline CDR1 reads SGDLS; CDR2 reads YYNGEE. The length of the CDR3 is 16 residues. Trimming left V 0 bases short and J 5 bases short, with 15 bases between. The CDR3 sequence: CASSVGSGESNNEQFF. CDR3 DNA: TGTGCCAGCAGCGTAGGCTCGGGGGAGAGCAACAATGAGCAGTTCTTC.

The chain carries TRBV6-1 and TRBJ1-2; D may be TRBD1 (6 bases). The CDR3 runs 12 residues. The V and J ends lost 2 bases and 7 bases respectively, with 8 bases between them. The germline gives CDR1 MNHNS, CDR2 SASEGT. CDR3 bases: TGTGCCAGCAGTGAAAACAGGGCTGGCTACACCTTC. It encodes CASSENRAGYTF.

This clone was found once. The rearrangement uses TRBV7-2 and TRBJ2-5, with 11 bases aligning to TRBD2. V gave up 1 base and J gave up 5 bases; unmatched junction bases: 9. This CDR3 is 17 amino acids long. CDR1 and CDR2 from the germline V gene are SGHTA and FQGNSA. This CDR3 reads CASSLGRGLAVRETQYF. As DNA, the CDR3 is TGTGCCAGCAGCTTAGGGCGGGGACTAGCGGTACGGGAGACCCAGTACTTC. Variable domain in full (rest from reference TRBV7-2 and TRBJ2-5): GAGVSQSPSNKVTEKGKDVELRCDPISGHTALYWYRQSLGQGLEFLIYFQGNSAPDKSGLPSDRFSAERTGGSVSTLTIQRTQQEDSAVYLCASSLGRGLAVRETQYFGPGTRLLVL.

This clone appeared a few times. V and J are TRBV5-6 and TRBJ2-3, with 9 bases lining up with TRBD1. The V and J ends lost 5 bases and 2 bases, in that order; junction bases with no gene match: 12. The CDR3 sequence is 17 residues long. Germline V gene data show CDR1 as SGHDT and CDR2 as YYEEEE. The CDR3 spells CASRPGGQGRITDTQYF. CDR3 DNA sequence: TGTGCCAGCAGACCTGGGGGACAGGGACGGATCACAGATACGCAGTATTTT.

The chain recombines TRBV2 with TRBJ2-3; D uncertain. In germline, CDR1 is SNHLY, CDR2 FYNNEI. The V gene lost 3 bases and the J gene lost 0 bases, with 7 bases spanning the gap. The CDR3 runs 14 residues. CDR3 coding DNA: TGTGCCAGCAGTGATCGGCTAAGCACAGATACGCAGTATTTT. Translated, it gives CASSDRLSTDTQYF.

The V call is TRBV27, the J call TRBJ2-5; D is uncertain. Deletions cut 5 bases from V and 0 bases from J, with 10 bases between. Germline CDR1 MNHEY, CDR2 SMNVEV (reference sequence). CDR3 length equals 14 residues. Here the CDR3 reads CASSPTGYQETQYF. As DNA, the CDR3 is TGTGCCAGCAGTCCCACCGGGTACCAAGAGACCCAGTACTTC.

This chain connects TRBV7-9 to TRBJ2-3, with D perhaps matching TRBD1 (6 bases). This CDR3 region has 14 residues. Germline assignment: CDR1 SEHNR and CDR2 FQNEAQ (reference sequence). The ends were cut back, 4 bases at V and 1 base at J, with 9 bases in the middle. The CDR3 DNA sequence: TGTGCCAGCAGCTCACGGACAGGCACAGATACGCAGTATTTT. Translating it yields CASSSRTGTDTQYF.

This clone has just a few counts. The chain has TRBV15 and TRBJ2-2; D assignment may be TRBD1 or TRBD2 (5 bases each). V was pared by 4 bases and J by 6 bases, with 18 bases between. The CDR3 totals 16 residues. From germline, CDR1 is LNHNV and CDR2 YYDKDF (reference sequence). The CDR3 sequence is CATSTGGIQGAGELFF. The CDR3 DNA follows: TGTGCCACCAGCACTGGGGGAATTCAGGGCGCCGGGGAGCTGTTTTTT.

Only one count was recorded for this clone. The chain couples TRBV5-1 to TRBJ2-2; D is perhaps TRBD1 (5 bases). This CDR3 spans 14 amino acids. The germline CDR1 and CDR2 sequences are SGHRS and YFSETQ. The V end lost 4 bases, the J end lost 2 bases, and 9 bases lay between the germline ends. The CDR3: CASSQDTNTGELFF. CDR3 sequence (DNA): TGCGCCAGCAGCCAGGACACTAACACCGGGGAGCTGTTTTTT.

The chain joins TRBV9 to TRBJ2-3; 9 bases map to TRBD2. The CDR3 is 15 amino acids. CDR1 is SGDLS and CDR2 is YYNGEE in the germline V gene. V dropped 3 bases and J dropped 4; count of bases not matched to a gene: 6. This CDR3 reads CASSGKAGGADTQYF. CDR3 bases: TGTGCCAGCAGCGGGAAAGCGGGGGGAGCAGATACGCAGTATTTT. The variable domain in full, completed from reference TRBV9 and TRBJ2-3, reads DSGVTQTPKHLITATGQRVTLRCSPRSGDLSVYWYQQSLDQGLQFLIQYYNGEERAKGNILERFSAQQFPDLHSELNLSSLELGDSALYFCASSGKAGGADTQYFGPGTRLTVL.

This clone occurred once. The chain couples TRBV19 to TRBJ1-5; possible D gene TRBD1, 5 bases. The V end lost 9 bases, the J end lost 1 base, and 13 bases lay between the germline ends. CDR1 and CDR2 (germline): LNHDA, SQIVND (reference sequence). This CDR3 spans 14 amino acids. The CDR3 loop reads CASHRDVSNQPQHF. CDR3 coding DNA: TGTGCCAGCCATAGGGACGTAAGCAATCAGCCCCAGCATTTT.

The rearrangement uses TRBV6-5 and TRBJ1-4, with D possibly matching TRBD1 (5 bases). Germline V gene lookup returns CDR1 MNHEY and CDR2 SVGAGI. Between the trimmed V and J ends, which lost 7 bases and 7 bases, there was a span of 16 bases. This CDR3 contains 14 residues. The CDR3 DNA is TGTGCCAGCACCCTTTTCGGGGGTCGTGAAAAACTGTTTTTT. Translated, it gives CASTLFGGREKLFF.

V and J are TRBV7-2 and TRBJ1-5; the match to TRBD1 covers 9 bases. The CDR3 totals 15 residues. V shed 5 bases and J 5 bases; nucleotides not matched to a gene: 7. Germline lookup yields CDR1 SGHTA and CDR2 FQGNSA. CDR3 residues: CASSTGTGTDQPQHF. In DNA form, the CDR3 reads TGTGCCAGCAGCACCGGGACAGGGACTGATCAGCCCCAGCATTTT.

The chain couples TRBV9 to TRBJ2-1, with D possibly matching TRBD2 (5 bases). Trimming shortened V by 3 bases and J by 8 bases, and 15 bases separated the two germline ends. The CDR3 loop spans 14 amino acids. Germline V gene sequence: CDR1 SGDLS, CDR2 YYNGEE. The CDR3 DNA follows: TGTGCCAGCAGCGGCCCGACGGGGATGTATGAGCAGTTCTTC. It codes for CASSGPTGMYEQFF.

The rearrangement links TRBV4-3 to TRBJ2-2, with D possibly being TRBD1 or TRBD2 (6 bases each). Germline assignment: CDR1 LGHNA and CDR2 YSLEER. V dropped 1 base and J dropped 2 bases, with 14 bases sitting between them. The CDR3 spans 17 residues. CDR3 DNA: TGCGCCAGCAGCCAAGCTCGGGGGCCAACAAACACCGGGGAGCTGTTTTTT. Translating it yields CASSQARGPTNTGELFF.

The chain links TRBV10-3 to TRBJ2-7, with 10 bases that match TRBD2. The CDR3 is made up of 15 amino acids. V was clipped by 11 bases and J by 4 bases; unmatched bases: 14. Germline-derived CDR1 and CDR2 are ENHRY and SYGVKD. As DNA, the CDR3 is TGTGCCTCTTTAGCGGGGGGCTCAACCGAATACGAGCAGTACTTC. Translated: CASLAGGSTEYEQYF.